What follows are 30 T cell receptor beta chains derived from one specimen sequenced in a study of cytomegalovirus exposure and HLA in healthy donors. The PCR had 60 Vbeta and 13 Jbeta primers. The method was immunoSEQ multiplex PCR; TCRdb's version includes in-frame clones alone and lacks a portion of them. The sample records more than 110,000 clones, about four fifths being singletons. The material sequenced was PBMCs. Source of these receptors: a man aged 35-49 years in good health and CMV-seropositive.

This clone came up many times. The CDR3 sequence: CSIPSRVEHYGYTF. The DNA for the CDR3 is TGCAGCATCCCAAGCCGGGTCGAACACTATGGCTACACCTTC. J is TRBJ1-2 and V is TRBV29-1; no firm D call. In germline, CDR1 is SQVTM, CDR2 ANQGSEA. The CDR3 extends over 14 amino acids. V was shortened by 8 bases and J by 3 bases, with 19 bases between the two germline ends. Full variable domain (remainder filled in from reference TRBV29-1 and TRBJ1-2): SAVISQKPSRDICQRGTSLTIQCQVDSQVTMMFWYRQQPGQSLTLIATANQGSEATYESGFVIDKFPISRPNLTFSTLTVSNMSPEDSSIYLCSIPSRVEHYGYTFGSGTRLTVV.

The V gene is TRBV7-9, the J gene TRBJ2-7; D might be TRBD1 (6 bases). V was shortened by 1 base and J by 5 bases, with 9 bases between the two germline ends. The germline V gene encodes CDR1 SEHNR and CDR2 FQNEAQ (reference sequence). The CDR3 extends over 13 amino acids. The CDR3: CASSLGTAHEQYF. CDR3 coding DNA: TGTGCCAGCAGCTTAGGGACAGCCCACGAGCAGTACTTC. The full variable domain, its missing parts supplied by reference TRBV7-9 and TRBJ2-7, is DTGVSQNPRHKITKRGQNVTFRCDPISEHNRLYWYRQTLGQGPEFLTYFQNEAQLEKSRLLSDRFSAERPKGSFSTLEIQRTEQGDSAMYLCASSLGTAHEQYFGPGTRLTVT.

The chain couples TRBV2 to TRBJ1-4; 7 bases match TRBD1. This CDR3 spans 15 amino acids. Germline V CDR1 and CDR2: SNHLY, FYNNEI. V shed 1 base and J 7 bases; nucleotides not matched to a gene: 6. CDR3 nucleotide sequence: TGTGCCAGCAGTGAAGGGAGGACAGGTAGTGAAAAACTGTTTTTT. Translating it yields CASSEGRTGSEKLFF.

This chain uses TRBV6-6 with TRBJ1-6; TRBD1 agrees at 10 bases. Trimming removed 5 bases from V and 9 bases from J; junction bases left unmatched: 10. Per the germline V gene, CDR1 is MNHNY and CDR2 is SVGAGI (reference sequence). The CDR3 has 16 amino acids. The CDR3 sequence: CASSPPGQGTSSPLHF. Written as DNA, the CDR3 is TGTGCCAGCAGTCCTCCGGGACAGGGGACGAGTTCACCCCTCCACTTT.

Comments on this clone: One end of the junction does not line up with germline, which may come from a read error. The CDR3 is CSSSLETVKLFF. For the CDR3, the DNA is TGTTCCAGCAGCTTAGAAACGGTGAAACTGTTTTTT. The gene calls are TRBV7-9 and TRBJ1-4; D remains unclear. This CDR3 has 12 residues. CDR1 and CDR2 (germline): SEHNR, FQNEAQ (reference sequence).

The chain combines TRBV2 with TRBJ2-5, with TRBD1 as a possible D gene (5 bases). The length of the CDR3 is 13 residues. V lost 8 bases and J lost 1, with 11 bases in between. Germline V CDR1 and CDR2: SNHLY, FYNNEI. CDR3 coding DNA: TGTGCCAGCTTTGGCAGGGCCCAAGAGACCCAGTACTTC. Amino acids: CASFGRAQETQYF.

CDR3 amino acids: CASSITGFTYEQYF. The CDR3 DNA reads TGTGCCAGTAGTATTACAGGTTTTACCTACGAGCAGTACTTC. This sequence joins TRBV19 and TRBJ2-7, with a possible D match to TRBD1 (5 bases). V gave up 3 bases and J gave up 2 bases, with 11 bases separating them. The length of the CDR3 is 14 residues. Germline V gives CDR1 LNHDA, CDR2 SQIVND (reference sequence).

This chain joins TRBV4-3 and TRBJ2-5, with 8 bases fitting TRBD2. Germline trimming cut 1 base from V and 4 bases from J; bases unmatched to any gene: 8. Germline assignment: CDR1 LGHNA and CDR2 YSLEER. The CDR3 contains 16 residues. The CDR3 sequence: CASSQGASGGSETQYF. The CDR3 DNA reads as TGCGCCAGCAGCCAAGGAGCAAGCGGGGGATCAGAGACCCAGTACTTC.

The V and J genes are TRBV9 and TRBJ2-3, with 9 nucleotides matching TRBD1. The CDR3 runs to 16 residues. Germline V lookup: CDR1 SGDLS, CDR2 YYNGEE. After removal of 0 bases from V and 0 bases from J, the junction contained 2 bases not matched to a gene. Here the CDR3 DNA reads TGTGCCAGCAGCGTAGCGGACAGGGGAAGCACAGATACGCAGTATTTT. It is translated as CASSVADRGSTDTQYF.

The V call is TRBV6-1, the J call TRBJ2-1, with 8 bases that match TRBD1. CDR3 length equals 15 residues. Germline CDR1 reads MNHNS; CDR2 reads SASEGT. V dropped 4 bases and J dropped 4; count of bases not matched to a gene: 6. The CDR3 is CASSAGQGAYNEQFF. The DNA for the CDR3 is TGTGCCAGCAGTGCTGGGCAGGGGGCGTACAATGAGCAGTTCTTC.

The rearrangement joins TRBV5-5 to TRBJ1-5, with TRBD1 identical over 7 bases. The germline CDR1 and CDR2 sequences are SGHKS and YYEKEE (reference sequence). This CDR3 has 14 residues. With V trimmed by 4 bases and J by 3 bases, 4 bases remained unmatched. Here the CDR3 DNA reads TGTGCCAGCAGCCTCGGGACAGACAATCAGCCCCAGCATTTT. Protein product: CASSLGTDNQPQHF.

The rearrangement joins TRBV5-6 to TRBJ1-2; tentative D call: TRBD1 (6 bases). In germline, CDR1 is SGHDT, CDR2 YYEEEE. The CDR3 spans 13 residues. V was trimmed by 6 bases and J by 6 bases, leaving 15 bases between them. CDR3 region: CASTAGGGDGYTF. The CDR3 DNA sequence: TGTGCCAGCACCGCGGGGGGGGGCGATGGCTACACCTTC.

The rearrangement links TRBV5-4 to TRBJ1-2, with a weak D call TRBD1 (5 bases). Trimming stripped 1 base from V and 8 bases from J, with 15 bases between. Per germline, CDR1 SGHNT and CDR2 YYREEE (reference sequence). CDR3 size: 14 residues. The CDR3 region is CASSLRQGLEGYTF. Written as DNA, the CDR3 is TGTGCCAGCAGCTTGCGCCAGGGCCTTGAGGGCTACACCTTC.

This chain's CDR3 is CASSANRGAKNWGEQYF. The CDR3 nucleotides read TGTGCCAGCAGTGCTAACAGGGGCGCGAAGAATTGGGGCGAGCAGTACTTC. This rearrangement joins TRBV6-1 to TRBJ2-7, with TRBD1 matching over 7 bases. V lost 4 bases, J lost 6 bases, and 18 bases stayed unmatched. Germline V gene sequence: CDR1 MNHNS, CDR2 SASEGT. The CDR3 sequence is 17 residues long.

The rearrangement links TRBV6-5 to TRBJ2-5; TRBD1 matches 7 bases. The V and J ends lost 5 bases and 11 bases, in that order; junction bases with no gene match: 14. This CDR3 contains 14 residues. The germline gives CDR1 MNHEY, CDR2 SVGAGI. CDR3 DNA sequence: TGTGCCAGCAGTAACTTTTACGGGACAGTGGAGCAGTACTTC. Protein product: CASSNFYGTVEQYF.

V is TRBV7-6 and J is TRBJ1-6; tentative D call: TRBD1 (5 bases). V was clipped by 1 base and J by 10 bases, with 14 bases between them. CDR1 and CDR2 from the germline V gene are SGHVS and FNYEAQ. The CDR3 covers 15 residues. In DNA, the CDR3 is TGTGCCAGCAGCTTAGAGGTTCAGGGTAGCTCACCCCTCCACTTT. Its protein product is CASSLEVQGSSPLHF.

This clone was picked up one time. The chain carries TRBV5-1 and TRBJ1-2; no reliable D call. Trimming took 4 bases from V and 4 from J, leaving 14 bases between them. The CDR3 length is 14 residues. The germline gives CDR1 SGHRS, CDR2 YFSETQ. The CDR3 sequence: CASSGRSRGYGYTF. The CDR3 DNA follows: TGCGCCAGCAGCGGCAGATCCCGCGGCTATGGCTACACCTTC. Based on the CDR3 plus reference TRBV5-1 and TRBJ1-2, the full variable domain is KAGVTQTPRYLIKTRGQQVTLSCSPISGHRSVSWYQQTPGQGLQFLFEYFSETQRNKGNFPGRFSGRQFSNSRSEMNVSTLELGDSALYLCASSGRSRGYGYTFGSGTRLTVV.

The CDR3 DNA follows: TGTGCCAGTACTCGAAAAATGACAGGTCCATTCGGGCAGCCCCAGCATTTT. Its protein is CASTRKMTGPFGQPQHF. The rearrangement joins TRBV19 to TRBJ1-5, with D tentatively TRBD1 (6 bases). Per the germline V gene, CDR1 is LNHDA and CDR2 is SQIVND (reference sequence). This CDR3 spans 17 amino acids. Trimming removed 7 bases at V and 7 bases at J, with 26 bases between.

This sequence joins TRBV4-1 and TRBJ1-1; a possible D gene is TRBD1 (6 bases). The V end was cut by 3 bases, the J end by 5 bases, with 19 bases between. The CDR3 spans 16 residues. CDR1 and CDR2 (germline): MGHRA, YSYEKL. The DNA of the CDR3 is TGCGCCAGCAGCCACCTAGGGGGGGCCCTGGGGACTGAAGCTTTCTTT. Translation gives CASSHLGGALGTEAFF.

The gene calls are TRBV2 and TRBJ2-1; 10 bases agree with TRBD2. CDR3 length equals 15 residues. V dropped 6 bases and J dropped 7; count of bases not matched to a gene: 9. Looked up from germline, CDR1 is SNHLY and CDR2 is FYNNEI. The CDR3 sequence: CASRTTSGNSNEQFF. The CDR3 DNA sequence: TGTGCCAGCAGGACAACTAGCGGGAACTCGAATGAGCAGTTCTTC.

This clone was recorded a few times. V is TRBV5-1 and J is TRBJ2-5; perhaps TRBD2 as D (5 bases). Germline lookup yields CDR1 SGHRS and CDR2 YFSETQ. This CDR3 region has 16 residues. V was clipped by 0 bases and J by 2 bases, with 14 bases between them. The CDR3 loop reads CASSLGPHSAQETQYF. CDR3 nucleotide sequence: TGCGCCAGCAGCTTGGGACCTCATAGCGCGCAAGAGACCCAGTACTTC. The variable domain in full, completed from reference TRBV5-1 and TRBJ2-5, reads KAGVTQTPRYLIKTRGQQVTLSCSPISGHRSVSWYQQTPGQGLQFLFEYFSETQRNKGNFPGRFSGRQFSNSRSEMNVSTLELGDSALYLCASSLGPHSAQETQYFGPGTRLLVL.

This clone was seen more than once but under ten times. J is TRBJ1-1 and V is TRBV27; D may be TRBD1 (5 bases). Germline loops: CDR1 MNHEY, CDR2 SMNVEV (reference sequence). The CDR3 length is 12 residues. Trimming shortened V by 6 bases and J by 6 bases, and 11 bases separated the two germline ends. This chain's CDR3 is CASRSIGAEAFF. CDR3 nucleotides: TGTGCCAGCAGAAGTATAGGGGCTGAAGCTTTCTTT.

The V and J genes are TRBV18 and TRBJ1-1, with D unclear. V was shortened by 2 bases and J by 2 bases, with 9 bases between the two germline ends. The CDR3 length is 14 residues. CDR1 is KGHSH, CDR2 LQKENI, per germline. CDR3 amino acids: CASSPYSGNTEAFF. The DNA for the CDR3 is TGTGCCAGCTCACCATATTCGGGTAACACTGAAGCTTTCTTT.

This rearrangement joins TRBV15 to TRBJ1-1, with a weak D call TRBD1 (5 bases). Germline V gives CDR1 LNHNV, CDR2 YYDKDF (reference sequence). The CDR3 covers 15 residues. V was pared by 4 bases and J by 1 base, with 13 bases between. CDR3: CATSKNRGGNTEAFF. CDR3 bases: TGTGCCACCAGCAAGAACCGGGGGGGGAACACTGAAGCTTTCTTT.

V usage is TRBV5-1 and J usage is TRBJ1-5; possible D gene TRBD1, 6 bases. There are 13 residues in the CDR3. Per the germline V gene, CDR1 is SGHRS and CDR2 is YFSETQ. Deletions cut 8 bases from V and 7 bases from J, with 16 bases between. CDR3: CASANEGGQPQHF. The DNA of the CDR3 is TGCGCCAGTGCTAATGAAGGGGGACAGCCCCAGCATTTT.

The V gene is TRBV5-1, the J gene TRBJ1-6; a possible D gene is TRBD1 (6 bases). The CDR3 extends over 14 amino acids. In germline, CDR1 is SGHRS, CDR2 YFSETQ. Trimming cost V 0 bases and J 7 bases, with 8 bases left between them. The CDR3 bases are TGCGCCAGCAGCTTGGACCAGGGGAATTCACCCCTCCACTTT. Protein sequence: CASSLDQGNSPLHF.

The chain uses TRBV18 and TRBJ2-1; 7 nucleotides match TRBD2. The CDR3 runs 20 residues. V dropped 3 bases and J dropped 8; count of bases not matched to a gene: 25. Germline V gene lookup returns CDR1 KGHSH and CDR2 LQKENI. The CDR3 DNA sequence: TGTGCCAGCTCACCTAATCTAAATTTAAGGCGGGCGGGAGAACGCGATGAGCAGTTCTTC. Its protein is CASSPNLNLRRAGERDEQFF. The entire variable domain, with the rest obtained from reference TRBV18 and TRBJ2-1, is as follows: NAGVMQNPRHLVRRRGQEARLRCSPMKGHSHVYWYRQLPEEGLKFMVYLQKENIIDESGMPKERFSAEFPKEGPSILRIQQVVRGDSAAYFCASSPNLNLRRAGERDEQFFGPGTRLTVL.

The chain joins TRBV2 to TRBJ2-2; a possible D gene is TRBD1 (6 bases). V was clipped by 4 bases and J by 0 bases, with 18 bases between them. The germline gives CDR1 SNHLY, CDR2 FYNNEI. The CDR3 length is 18 residues. The CDR3 spells CASSAPSGAQANTGELFF. The CDR3, as DNA: TGTGCCAGCAGTGCACCCTCAGGGGCGCAGGCGAACACCGGGGAGCTGTTTTTT.

The rearrangement links TRBV2 to TRBJ1-2; 7 bases map to TRBD1. The germline gives CDR1 SNHLY, CDR2 FYNNEI. This CDR3 is built from 18 residues. V trimming: 4 bases; J trimming: 0 bases; junction bases outside the gene matches: 14. The DNA of the CDR3 is TGTGCCAGCAGTGTCGTTAGGGGGCCACGGACTACTAACTATGGCTACACCTTC. This sequence encodes CASSVVRGPRTTNYGYTF.

This chain joins TRBV4-1 and TRBJ2-5, with D possibly TRBD2 on 5 matching bases. The CDR3 extends over 12 amino acids. V was pared by 5 bases and J by 7 bases, with 11 bases between. Germline V gene lookup returns CDR1 MGHRA and CDR2 YSYEKL. CDR3 protein: CASSEGPGTQYF. The DNA of the CDR3 is TGCGCCAGCAGCGAGGGTCCGGGGACCCAGTACTTC.